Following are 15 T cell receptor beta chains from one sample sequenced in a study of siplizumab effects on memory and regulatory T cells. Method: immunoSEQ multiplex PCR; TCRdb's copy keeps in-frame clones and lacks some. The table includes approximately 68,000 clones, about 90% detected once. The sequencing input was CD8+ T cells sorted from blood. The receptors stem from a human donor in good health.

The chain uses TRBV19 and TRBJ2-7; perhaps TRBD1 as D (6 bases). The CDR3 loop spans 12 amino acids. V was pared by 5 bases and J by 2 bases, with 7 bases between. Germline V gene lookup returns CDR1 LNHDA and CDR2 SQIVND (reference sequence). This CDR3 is CASSGTPYEQYF. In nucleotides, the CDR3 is TGTGCCAGTAGTGGGACACCCTACGAGCAGTACTTC.

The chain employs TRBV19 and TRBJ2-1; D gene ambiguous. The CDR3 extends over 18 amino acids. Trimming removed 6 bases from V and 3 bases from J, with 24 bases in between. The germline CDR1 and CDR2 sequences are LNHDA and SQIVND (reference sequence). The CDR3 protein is CASSPLAGTTSYYNEQFF. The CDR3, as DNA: TGTGCCAGTAGCCCCTTGGCAGGTACTACTTCGTACTACAATGAGCAGTTCTTC.

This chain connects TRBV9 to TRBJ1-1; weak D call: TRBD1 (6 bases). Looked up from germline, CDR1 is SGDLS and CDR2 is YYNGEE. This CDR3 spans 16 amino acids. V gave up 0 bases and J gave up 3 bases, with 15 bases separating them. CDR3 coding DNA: TGTGCCAGCAGCGTAGCTACAGGGAATGTCTACACTGAAGCTTTCTTT. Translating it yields CASSVATGNVYTEAFF.

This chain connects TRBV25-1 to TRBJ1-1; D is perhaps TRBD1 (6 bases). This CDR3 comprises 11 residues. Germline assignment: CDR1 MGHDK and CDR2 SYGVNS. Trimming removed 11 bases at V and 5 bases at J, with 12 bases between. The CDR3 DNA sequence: TGTGCCGCCCAGGGGTTGACTGAAGCTTTCTTT. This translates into CAAQGLTEAFF.

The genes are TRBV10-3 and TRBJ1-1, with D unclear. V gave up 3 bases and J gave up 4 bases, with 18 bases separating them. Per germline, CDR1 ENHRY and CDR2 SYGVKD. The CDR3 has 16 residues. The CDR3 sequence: CAISDHPREVVTEAFF. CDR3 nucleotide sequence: TGTGCCATCAGTGACCACCCGCGGGAAGTGGTCACTGAAGCTTTCTTT.

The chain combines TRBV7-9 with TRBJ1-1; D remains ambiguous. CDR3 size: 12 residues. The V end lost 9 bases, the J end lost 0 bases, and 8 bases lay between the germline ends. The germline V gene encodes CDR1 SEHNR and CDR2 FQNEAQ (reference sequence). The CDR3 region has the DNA TGTGCCAGTCAACTGTTGAACACTGAAGCTTTCTTT. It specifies CASQLLNTEAFF.

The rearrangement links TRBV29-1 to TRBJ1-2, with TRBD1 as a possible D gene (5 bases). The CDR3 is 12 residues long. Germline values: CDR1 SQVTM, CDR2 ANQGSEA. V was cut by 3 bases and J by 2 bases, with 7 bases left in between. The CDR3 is CSVDAGNYGYTF. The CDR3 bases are TGCAGCGTTGATGCAGGGAACTATGGCTACACCTTC.

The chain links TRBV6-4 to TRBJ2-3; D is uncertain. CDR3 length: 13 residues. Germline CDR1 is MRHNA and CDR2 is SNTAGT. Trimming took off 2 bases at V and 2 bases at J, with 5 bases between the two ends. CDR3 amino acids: CASSDRATDTQYF. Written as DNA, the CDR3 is TGTGCCAGCAGTGACAGGGCCACAGATACGCAGTATTTT.

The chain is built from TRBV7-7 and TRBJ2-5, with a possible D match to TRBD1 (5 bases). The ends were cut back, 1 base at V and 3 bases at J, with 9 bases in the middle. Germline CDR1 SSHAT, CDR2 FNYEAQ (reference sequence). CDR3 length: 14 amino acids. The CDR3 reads CASSLGQFEETQYF. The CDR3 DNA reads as TGTGCCAGCAGCTTAGGACAGTTCGAAGAGACCCAGTACTTC.

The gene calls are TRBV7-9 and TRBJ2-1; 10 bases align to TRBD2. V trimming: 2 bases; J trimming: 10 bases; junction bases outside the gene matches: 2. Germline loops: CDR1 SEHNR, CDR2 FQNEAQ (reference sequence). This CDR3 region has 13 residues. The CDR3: CASSLLAGEEQFF. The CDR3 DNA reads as TGTGCCAGCAGCTTACTAGCGGGAGAAGAGCAGTTCTTC.

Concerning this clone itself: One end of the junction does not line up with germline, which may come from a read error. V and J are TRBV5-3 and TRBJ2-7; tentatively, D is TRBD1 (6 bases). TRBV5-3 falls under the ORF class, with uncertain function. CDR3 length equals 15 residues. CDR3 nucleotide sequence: TGTGCCAGCAGCTTGTTCCCGGGACATATCTACGAGCAGTACTTC. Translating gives CASSLFPGHIYEQYF.

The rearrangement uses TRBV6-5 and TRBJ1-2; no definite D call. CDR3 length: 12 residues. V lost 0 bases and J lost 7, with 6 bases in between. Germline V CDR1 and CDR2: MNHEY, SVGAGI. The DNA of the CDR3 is TGTGCCAGCAGTTACTCGAATGGTGGCTACACCTTC. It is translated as CASSYSNGGYTF.

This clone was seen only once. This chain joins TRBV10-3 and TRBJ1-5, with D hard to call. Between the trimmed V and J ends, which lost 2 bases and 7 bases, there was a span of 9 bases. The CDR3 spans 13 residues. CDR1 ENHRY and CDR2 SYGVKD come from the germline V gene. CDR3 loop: CAISEELAQPQHF. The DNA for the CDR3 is TGTGCCATCAGTGAGGAGTTGGCCCAGCCCCAGCATTTT.

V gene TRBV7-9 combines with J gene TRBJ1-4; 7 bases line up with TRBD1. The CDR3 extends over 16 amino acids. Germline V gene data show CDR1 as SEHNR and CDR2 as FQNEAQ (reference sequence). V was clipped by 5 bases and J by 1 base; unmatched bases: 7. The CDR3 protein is CASSLLSGGTNEKLFF. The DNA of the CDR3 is TGTGCCAGCAGCCTTCTTTCAGGGGGAACTAATGAAAAACTGTTTTTT.

The CDR3 sequence: CASSTGTAYEQYF. CDR3 nucleotide sequence: TGTGCCAGCAGCACCGGGACAGCCTACGAGCAGTACTTC. The V call is TRBV7-9, the J call TRBJ2-7; 7 bases agree with TRBD1. There are 13 residues in the CDR3. The J segment lost 2 bases and the V segment lost 5 bases, leaving 3 bases of the junction unmatched. Germline V CDR1 and CDR2: SEHNR, FQNEAQ (reference sequence). Supplemented by reference TRBV7-9 and TRBJ2-7, the full variable domain reads DTGVSQNPRHKITKRGQNVTFRCDPISEHNRLYWYRQTLGQGPEFLTYFQNEAQLEKSRLLSDRFSAERPKGSFSTLEIQRTEQGDSAMYLCASSTGTAYEQYFGPGTRLTVT.